The rows below give T cell receptor beta chains drawn from one sample of a study of control samples from healthy donors and cancer patients. The method was immunoSEQ multiplex PCR; TCRdb's version includes in-frame clones alone and lacks a portion of them. The sample has about 120,000 clones, around 93% seen once. The source material was blood. The receptors originated from a woman aged 45-60 years in good health. CDR3s include the opening cysteine and the closing phenylalanine or tryptophan. The D gene is left open where the match is weak. Size tells how often a clone was seen (once, few, many) or the class of an expanded clone, and some rows leave it out.

>NA|TRBJ2-3|NA|TRBV6-1
CASSGLPGVLSLTDTQYF
TGTGCCAGCAGTGGTTTGCCAGGAGTACTCAGCCTCACAGATACGCAGTATTTT
>TRBD2|TRBJ2-5|NA|TRBV19
CATGLAGQETQYF
TGTGCCACGGGACTAGCGGGACAAGAGACCCAGTACTTC
>NA|TRBJ1-2|NA|TRBV30
CAWSVPEVRTSHTF
TGTGCCTGGAGTGTACCTGAAGTGAGGACCTCTCACACCTTC
>NA|TRBJ1-1|NA|TRBV18
CASSKGVGTEAFF
TGTGCCAGCTCAAAGGGGGTGGGCACTGAAGCTTTCTTT
>NA|TRBJ2-7|NA|TRBV27
CASTLGGPGAYEQYF
TGTGCCAGCACGCTAGGGGGGCCGGGGGCGTACGAGCAGTACTTC
>NA|TRBJ2-2|few|TRBV5-1
CASSFGPSTGELFF
TGCGCCAGCAGCTTCGGCCCTAGCACCGGGGAGCTGTTTTTT
>TRBD2|TRBJ2-3|NA|TRBV7-9
CASRFGLAGTDTQYF
TGTGCCAGCAGATTCGGACTAGCGGGGACAGATACGCAGTATTTT
>TRBD1|TRBJ2-5|NA|TRBV3-1/TRBV3-2
CASSPQGAETQYF
TGTGCCAGCAGCCCTCAGGGGGCTGAGACCCAGTACTTC
>TRBD1|TRBJ2-7|NA|TRBV6-5
CASRKTGQPSYEQYF
TGTGCCAGCAGAAAAACGGGACAGCCCTCCTACGAGCAGTACTTC
>TRBD2|TRBJ2-5|NA|TRBV5-5
CASSLNGRAEETQYF
TGTGCCAGCAGCTTGAACGGGAGGGCCGAAGAGACCCAGTACTTC
>NA|TRBJ1-5|NA|TRBV5-5
CASSLGAARLNQPQHF
TGTGCCAGCAGCTTGGGTGCGGCACGACTCAATCAGCCCCAGCATTTT
>NA|TRBJ1-1|NA|TRBV12-2
CASRLPGRTEAFF
TGTGCAAGTCGCTTACCCGGCCGGACTGAAGCTTTCTTT
>NA|TRBJ2-5|NA|TRBV19
CASRGTQQETQYF
TGTGCCAGTAGGGGGACCCAGCAAGAGACCCAGTACTTC
>TRBD2|TRBJ2-1|NA|TRBV5-1
CASSLSGASYNEQFF
TGCGCCAGCAGCTTGAGCGGGGCCTCCTACAATGAGCAGTTCTTC
>TRBD2|TRBJ2-1|NA|TRBV6-4
CASSAGTSGYNEQFF
TGTGCCAGCAGTGCGGGGACTAGCGGATACAATGAGCAGTTCTTC
>NA|TRBJ2-1|NA|TRBV5-8
CASPSAPGSYNEQFF
TGTGCCAGTCCCTCGGCCCCCGGCTCCTACAATGAGCAGTTCTTC
>NA|TRBJ2-3|NA|TRBV7-6
CASSLERLGTDTQYF
TGTGCCAGCAGCTTAGAGAGGTTGGGCACAGATACGCAGTATTTT
>NA|TRBJ2-1|NA|TRBV19
CASSPGGGNYNEQFF
TGTGCCAGTAGTCCCGGGGGCGGCAACTACAATGAGCAGTTCTTC
>TRBD1|TRBJ1-4|NA|TRBV7-9
CASSFLTGGNEKLFF
TGTGCCAGCAGCTTCCTGACAGGGGGTAACGAAAAACTGTTTTTT
>NA|TRBJ2-7|NA|TRBV21-1
CASIIGRHEWSYEQYF
TGTGCCAGCATAATAGGCAGGCACGAATGGTCCTACGAGCAGTACTTC
>TRBD1|TRBJ1-2|NA|TRBV19
CASSARTGRYGYTF
TGTGCCAGTAGCGCGCGGACAGGGCGCTATGGCTACACCTTC
>NA|TRBJ2-5|NA|TRBV5-1
CASSFGTAQETQYF
TGCGCCAGCAGCTTCGGGACGGCACAAGAGACCCAGTACTTC
>TRBD1|TRBJ1-1|once|TRBV30
CAPGTGSEAFF
TGTGCCCCCGGGACAGGAAGTGAAGCTTTCTTT
>TRBD1|TRBJ2-7|NA|TRBV5-8
CASSSPGQGASEQYF
TGTGCCAGCAGCTCCCCGGGACAGGGGGCGAGTGAGCAGTACTTC